This T cell receptor (beta chain) was profiled in a study of T cells after yellow fever vaccination. The study's findings and limits: The booster saw the reappearance of most primary-vaccination clones (roughly 96% CD4, 80% to 90% CD8). The secondary response peaked faster, at day 5 versus 15, but was weaker.

The V end lost 3 bases, the J end lost 3 bases, and 18 bases lay between the germline ends. CDR1 is LGHDT, CDR2 YNNKEL, per germline (reference sequence). The CDR3 spans 16 residues. This clonotype is labeled large. 5'RACE template switching generated TCR cDNA, adding a universal primer site and UMIs. TCRdb re-analysed the 5' RACE reads in MiXCR, keeping a single row per CDR3 protein. The sample gives 1,200 or so distinct CDR3 sequences, over 9.5% of which show up once; 20% is in the top ten. The chain recombines TRBV3-1 with TRBJ2-7; the D call may be TRBD1 or TRBD2 (5 bases each). The sequences come from CD8+ T cells binding an NS4B(214-222) dextramer, sorted from PBMCs, collected 21 days after the first yellow fever vaccination. This receptor was identified in a man younger than 35 who received the YFV17D yellow fever vaccine. In DNA form, the CDR3 reads TGTGCCAGCAGCCACATCGGAAGGGGACCCAACTACGAGCAGTACTTC. It yields the protein CASSHIGRGPNYEQYF.